The clone carrying this TCR beta chain has only one observation. The sample originates from a study of blood T cell repertoires in COVID-19. On the study more broadly: Sources were T cells, B-cell-depleted T cells, or PBMCs; the material itself was cDNA or gDNA.

The table came from immunoSEQ multiplex PCR; TCRdb's copy has only in-frame clones and leaves some out. The table records 35,000 to 55,000 clones, more than 75% of them present only once. The CDR3 spans 16 residues. V shed 4 bases and J 6 bases; nucleotides not matched to a gene: 13. CDR1 is MGHRA, CDR2 YSYEKL, per germline. The specimen sequenced was peripheral blood. This sequence joins TRBV4-1 and TRBJ2-5, with TRBD2 matching 8 bases. The TCR was taken from a man between 65 and 85 years old with active COVID-19. CDR3 sequence (DNA): TGCGCCAGCAGCCTCACCGGGGGGGCTCCGGCTAAGACCCAGTACTTC. This sequence encodes CASSLTGGAPAKTQYF.